What follows is one TCR beta chain and its context. Its target is unknown. Sequencing used immunoSEQ multiplex PCR; TCRdb keeps in-frame clones, though not all of them. The sample comprises just over 7,000 clones, around 60% of which are singletons, and about 41% rests with the top ten. The ends lost 6 bases at V and 2 bases at J; junction bases unmatched: 3. The CDR3 is made up of 13 amino acids. Germline CDR1 and CDR2: SNHLY and FYNNEI. The sample belongs to a study of CD8 T cell repertoires and HIV-1 epitope variants. Study-level results: Five or six clonotypes recognized Nef KF9, one HW9, none TAALDMSHF.

V and J are TRBV2 and TRBJ1-2; 7 bases are a match to TRBD1. This receptor was identified in a male donor with HIV. Sequencing was carried out using cultured CD8+ T cells derived from PBMCs. CDR3 nucleotide sequence: TGTGCCAGCAGGGGGGGACAGAACTATGGCTACACCTTC. Translation gives CASRGGQNYGYTF.